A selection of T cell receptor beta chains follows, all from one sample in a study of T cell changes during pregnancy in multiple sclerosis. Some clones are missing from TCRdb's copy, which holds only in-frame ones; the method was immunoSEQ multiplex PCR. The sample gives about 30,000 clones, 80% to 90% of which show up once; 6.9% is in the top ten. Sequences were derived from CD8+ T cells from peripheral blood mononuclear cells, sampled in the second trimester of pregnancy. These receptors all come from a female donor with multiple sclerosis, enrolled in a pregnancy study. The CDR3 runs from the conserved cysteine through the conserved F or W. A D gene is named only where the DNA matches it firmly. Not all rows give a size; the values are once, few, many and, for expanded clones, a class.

CASSPDYLEQYF	TGTGCCAGCAGCCCCGACTATCTCGAGCAGTACTTC	once	.	TRBV7-2	TRBJ2-7
CASSSLESWNEEGEEKLFF	TGTGCCAGCAGCTCCCTAGAGAGCTGGAACGAAGAGGGTGAGGAAAAACTGTTTTTT	.	.	TRBV7-9	TRBJ1-4
CASSQGQGYIQYF	TGTGCCAGCAGCCAGGGACAGGGATACATTCAGTACTTC	.	TRBD1	TRBV7-3	TRBJ2-4
CASSAEDRATSPLHF	TGTGCCAGCAGTGCCGAGGACAGGGCAACTTCACCCCTCCACTTT	.	TRBD1	TRBV6-4	TRBJ1-6
CASSQDRTSGSYEQYF	TGTGCCAGCAGCCAAGATCGGACTAGCGGGAGTTACGAGCAGTACTTC	.	TRBD2	TRBV4-2	TRBJ2-7
CASSPSQIAGNQPQHF	TGCGCCAGCAGCCCGAGTCAGATAGCGGGCAATCAGCCCCAGCATTTT	.	.	TRBV4-3	TRBJ1-5
CASSVDIGASYEQYF	TGTGCCAGCAGCGTAGATATAGGGGCCTCCTACGAGCAGTACTTC	.	.	TRBV9	TRBJ2-7
CASSQGWQIEQFF	TGCGCCAGCAGCCAAGGATGGCAAATCGAGCAGTTCTTC	.	.	TRBV4-1	TRBJ2-1
CASTLRRGRILSYNEQFF	TGTGCCAGCACCTTGAGGAGGGGGCGCATTCTGTCCTACAATGAGCAGTTCTTC	.	.	TRBV19	TRBJ2-1
CASSGTGMALHF	TGTGCCAGCAGTGGGACGGGGATGGCCCTCCACTTT	.	.	TRBV6-1	TRBJ1-6
CASSLVGLAGETDTDTQYF	TGTGCCAGCAGCTTAGTCGGCCTAGCGGGGGAAACTGACACAGATACGCAGTATTTT	.	TRBD2	TRBV11-2	TRBJ2-3
CASSSDQGSPGELFF	TGTGCCAGCAGCTCCGATCAGGGGAGCCCCGGGGAGCTGTTTTTT	.	.	TRBV11-2	TRBJ2-2
CASSLDSYNTEAFF	TGTGCCAGCAGTTTGGACAGCTATAACACTGAAGCTTTCTTT	.	.	TRBV28	TRBJ1-1
CASSHRQGETLNTEAFF	TGTGCCAGCAGCCACCGACAGGGAGAGACTCTGAACACTGAAGCTTTCTTT	.	TRBD1	TRBV7-9	TRBJ1-1
CASSPGLAGQETQYF	TGTGCCAGCAGCCCAGGACTAGCGGGCCAAGAGACCCAGTACTTC	.	TRBD2	TRBV7-2	TRBJ2-5
CASSRRETDTQYF	TGTGCCAGCAGCCGGAGAGAAACAGATACGCAGTATTTT	once	.	TRBV6-5	TRBJ2-3